This note documents a single T cell receptor (beta chain) sequence. Adults between about 18 and 89 years of age took part from about two dozen US areas. Recovered Cohort 3 donors showed two negative PCRs, clearance, or symptom resolution. The data were taken from a study of blood T cell repertoires in COVID-19. Whole-study context: PBMCs, B-cell-depleted T cells, or T cells provided the cDNA or gDNA that made up the material.

V lost 1 base, J lost 7 bases, and 12 bases lay in between. This CDR3 contains 15 residues. Germline CDR1 reads KGHDR; CDR2 reads SFDVKD. Authors' processing steps: Amplification of reference gene primers was used by the study to estimate nucleated cell counts. Sequencing used immunoSEQ multiplex PCR; TCRdb keeps in-frame clones, though not all of them. V and J calls plus clone size are reproduced from that table; the DNA served to infer D and trimming. Of roughly 330,000 clones in the sample, around 87% are singletons; the top ten hold approximately 5%. Source material: PBMCs or T cells enriched from blood (not recorded which). The TCR was taken from a woman in her thirties who had recovered from COVID-19. The chain is built from TRBV24-1 and TRBJ1-4, with D tentatively TRBD1 (5 bases). CDR3 in amino acids: CATSDFGRVSEKLFF. CDR3 DNA: TGTGCCACCAGTGATTTCGGCAGGGTTAGTGAAAAACTGTTTTTT.